These 27 T cell receptor beta chains originate from one sample sequenced in a study of tumor-infiltrating lymphocytes in localized non-small cell lung cancer. Repertoires were generated with immunoSEQ multiplex PCR, while TCRdb's copy carries only in-frame clones and drops some. The table records 11,000 to 15,000 clones, about four fifths of them present only once. Sample: lung tumor tissue. Receptor source: a human donor with non-small cell lung cancer.

This sequence joins TRBV5-1 and TRBJ2-1; 14 bases are a match to TRBD2. This CDR3 has 14 amino acids. The V gene end was trimmed by 4 bases and the J gene end by 8 bases; junction bases not matched to a gene: 2. Germline V gene data show CDR1 as SGHRS and CDR2 as YFSETQ. In DNA, the CDR3 is TGCGCCAGCAGCGCGGGACTAGCGGGAGATGAGCAGTTCTTC. Amino acid sequence: CASSAGLAGDEQFF.

The V call is TRBV5-5, the J call TRBJ2-2; D tentatively fits TRBD1 or TRBD2 (6 bases each). The V end was cut by 1 base, the J end by 4 bases, with 14 bases between. Germline V gene sequence: CDR1 SGHKS, CDR2 YYEKEE (reference sequence). The CDR3 runs 16 residues. The CDR3 here is CASSLIGGRGTGELFF. For the CDR3, the DNA is TGTGCCAGCAGCTTGATAGGGGGGCGCGGCACCGGGGAGCTGTTTTTT.

The chain carries TRBV4-2 and TRBJ2-7; TRBD1 is a possible D gene (6 bases). Germline V lookup: CDR1 LGHNA, CDR2 YNFKEQ. This CDR3 has 14 amino acids. The V gene lost 4 bases and the J gene lost 2 bases, with 12 bases spanning the gap. The CDR3 region has the DNA TGTGCCAGCAGCCTGGGGGCGGGTGCCTACGAGCAGTACTTC. As protein: CASSLGAGAYEQYF.

This clone was counted a few times. J is TRBJ2-3 and V is TRBV30; the D is unclear. Germline CDR1 reads GTSNPN; CDR2 reads SVGIG (reference sequence). V was shortened by 0 bases and J by 2 bases, with 9 bases between the two germline ends. The CDR3 sequence is 14 residues long. CDR3: CAWSVDFSTDTQYF. The CDR3 DNA reads TGTGCCTGGAGTGTCGACTTTTCCACAGATACGCAGTATTTT.

A single count supports this clone. DNA of the CDR3: TGTGCCAGCAGTTTTTCGTCAGGGGTTAGAAAACTGTTTTTT. Translating gives CASSFSSGVRKLFF. The gene calls are TRBV28 and TRBJ1-4; D is possibly TRBD1 (6 bases). Germline values: CDR1 MDHEN, CDR2 SYDVKM. This CDR3 is built from 14 residues. V was clipped by 3 bases and J by 10 bases, with 15 bases between them.

The sample holds one count of this clone. CDR3 region: CASSSGQAETEAFF. CDR3 in DNA: TGCGCCAGCAGCTCTGGACAGGCTGAGACTGAAGCTTTCTTT. This sequence joins TRBV5-1 and TRBJ1-1; 7 bases match TRBD1. The CDR3 has 14 amino acids. Germline V lookup: CDR1 SGHRS, CDR2 YFSETQ. The J segment lost 5 bases and the V segment lost 3 bases, leaving 7 bases of the junction unmatched.

The chain is built from TRBV30 and TRBJ2-3; 7 nucleotides align to TRBD2. Germline lookup yields CDR1 GTSNPN and CDR2 SVGIG (reference sequence). The CDR3 covers 14 residues. V lost 4 bases and J lost 2; bases outside the gene matches: 6. CDR3: CAWKGLAVTDTQYF. CDR3 nucleotides: TGTGCCTGGAAAGGGCTAGCGGTCACAGATACGCAGTATTTT.

The chain employs TRBV2 and TRBJ1-4; tentatively, D is TRBD1 (5 bases). CDR1 SNHLY and CDR2 FYNNEI come from the germline V gene. V was cut by 6 bases and J by 0 bases, with 11 bases left in between. The CDR3 loop spans 15 amino acids. Here the CDR3 reads CASRGTVATNEKLFF. The CDR3 DNA reads as TGTGCCAGCAGGGGGACCGTAGCAACTAATGAAAAACTGTTTTTT. The full variable domain, completed using reference TRBV2 and TRBJ1-4, is EPEVTQTPSHQVTQMGQEVILRCVPISNHLYFYWYRQILGQKVEFLVSFYNNEISEKSEIFDDQFSVERPDGSNFTLKIRSTKLEDSAMYFCASRGTVATNEKLFFGSGTQLSVL.

The chain combines TRBV19 with TRBJ1-2, with D tentatively TRBD1 (5 bases). This CDR3 is 13 amino acids long. Germline assignment: CDR1 LNHDA and CDR2 SQIVND (reference sequence). V lost 8 bases to trimming and J lost 3 bases, with 13 bases between them. This CDR3 reads CASGDGGYYGYTF. CDR3 nucleotides: TGTGCCAGTGGGGACGGGGGATACTATGGCTACACCTTC.

The CDR3 region is CASSPTFRGTGGFEQYF. CDR3 coding DNA: TGCGCCAGCAGCCCCACCTTCCGCGGGACAGGGGGCTTCGAGCAGTACTTC. V is TRBV4-1 and J is TRBJ2-7, with 12 bases that match TRBD1. CDR1 and CDR2 from the germline V gene are MGHRA and YSYEKL. The CDR3 covers 17 residues. With 4 bases clipped from V and 6 bases from J, the junction kept 13 bases outside the gene matches.

The rearrangement joins TRBV5-1 to TRBJ2-5, with D unresolved. The CDR3 is 12 residues long. Trimming removed 4 bases from V and 2 bases from J, with 6 bases in between. The germline gives CDR1 SGHRS, CDR2 YFSETQ. The CDR3 sequence: CASSVEQETQYF. The CDR3, as DNA: TGCGCCAGCAGCGTAGAACAAGAGACCCAGTACTTC.

The V call is TRBV5-6, the J call TRBJ1-3; D call uncertain. This CDR3 contains 13 residues. Germline lookup yields CDR1 SGHDT and CDR2 YYEEEE. Trimming took off 5 bases at V and 0 bases at J, with 6 bases between the two ends. CDR3 sequence (DNA): TGTGCCAGCAGTCTCGACTCTGGAAACACCATATATTTT. This translates into CASSLDSGNTIYF.

The chain joins TRBV2 to TRBJ2-2, with D possibly being TRBD1 (5 bases). V lost 6 bases and J 6 bases, leaving 14 bases between the germline ends. The CDR3 consists of 14 residues. The germline CDR1 and CDR2 sequences are SNHLY and FYNNEI. The DNA for the CDR3 is TGTGCCAGCAGCAACCCCAAAGGGGCCGGGGAGCTGTTTTTT. It translates to CASSNPKGAGELFF.

This clone came up a few times. The chain couples TRBV5-6 to TRBJ2-5, with D perhaps matching TRBD1 or TRBD2 (5 bases each). The CDR3 length is 14 residues. Per germline, CDR1 SGHDT and CDR2 YYEEEE. V dropped 0 bases and J dropped 5 bases, with 11 bases sitting between them. In DNA form, the CDR3 reads TGTGCCAGCAGCTTGGCGGGTTGGGGGGAGACCCAGTACTTC. It yields the protein CASSLAGWGETQYF.

This chain joins TRBV4-2 and TRBJ1-2; D gene unclear. V was cut by 3 bases and J by 4 bases, with 21 bases left in between. The CDR3 is 17 amino acids. Germline V gene sequence: CDR1 LGHNA, CDR2 YNFKEQ. The CDR3 DNA reads TGTGCCAGCAGCCAGATCCAAGGTGACCGCCTAGGCTATGGCTACACCTTC. Translated: CASSQIQGDRLGYGYTF.

The chain carries TRBV5-5 and TRBJ1-1, with D tentatively TRBD1 (6 bases). The germline V and J ends were trimmed by 0 bases and 4 bases, with 7 bases remaining between them. The CDR3 extends over 13 amino acids. Germline CDR1 reads SGHKS; CDR2 reads YYEKEE (reference sequence). CDR3 loop: CASSLVGATEAFF. In DNA form, the CDR3 reads TGTGCCAGCAGCTTGGTGGGGGCCACTGAAGCTTTCTTT.

The chain is built from TRBV5-1 and TRBJ2-1; TRBD2 matches at 12 bases. Germline assignment: CDR1 SGHRS and CDR2 YFSETQ. The CDR3 is 18 residues long. The trim removed 4 bases at V and 3 bases at J, leaving 11 bases unmatched. CDR3 coding DNA: TGCGCCAGCAGCCCCGGACTAGCGGGGCTTGAAAACTACAATGAGCAGTTCTTC. Protein product: CASSPGLAGLENYNEQFF.

CDR3 region: CASRRGQGRHQPQHF. CDR3 sequence (DNA): TGTGCCAGCAGACGCGGACAGGGGCGCCATCAGCCCCAGCATTTT. The chain combines TRBV6-5 with TRBJ1-5; 9 bases map to TRBD1. Trimming removed 6 bases from V and 5 bases from J; junction bases left unmatched: 8. The V gene's germline CDR1 is MNHEY and CDR2 SVGAGI. This CDR3 region has 15 residues.

There are a few counts of this clone. The rearrangement uses TRBV6-5 and TRBJ1-2; the D is unclear. The CDR3 is made up of 13 amino acids. Trimming removed 4 bases from V and 5 bases from J, with 11 bases in between. Germline values: CDR1 MNHEY, CDR2 SVGAGI. The CDR3 DNA follows: TGTGCCAGCAGTTTTGATACGGATTATGGCTACACCTTC. This encodes CASSFDTDYGYTF.

V and J are TRBV7-3 and TRBJ1-3; D is uncertain. The CDR3 loop spans 16 amino acids. CDR1 is SGHTA, CDR2 FQGTGA, per germline. V lost 2 bases, J lost 0 bases, and 11 bases lay in between. The CDR3 nucleotides read TGTGCCAGCAGCTTAGTTTTAGAGGTCTCTGGAAACACCATATATTTT. Its protein is CASSLVLEVSGNTIYF. Variable domain in full (rest from reference TRBV7-3 and TRBJ1-3): GAGVSQTPSNKVTEKGKYVELRCDPISGHTALYWYRQSLGQGPEFLIYFQGTGAADDSGLPNDRFFAVRPEGSVSTLKIQRTERGDSAVYLCASSLVLEVSGNTIYFGEGSWLTVV.

The genes are TRBV4-1 and TRBJ2-3; possible D gene TRBD2, 5 bases. The V gene lost 4 bases and the J gene lost 2 bases, with 13 bases spanning the gap. Germline lookup yields CDR1 MGHRA and CDR2 YSYEKL. The CDR3 consists of 15 residues. CDR3 DNA sequence: TGCGCCAGCAGCCCGTCGGAGGACTTCACAGATACGCAGTATTTT. Residues: CASSPSEDFTDTQYF.

CDR3 coding DNA: TGTGCCAGCTCACCACCCGGCACAGATACGCAGTATTTT. It yields the protein CASSPPGTDTQYF. V is TRBV18 and J is TRBJ2-3; D gene unclear. The CDR3 is made up of 13 amino acids. The germline V gene has CDR1 KGHSH and CDR2 LQKENI. Deletions cut 0 bases from V and 1 base from J, with 2 bases between.

This clone was seen only a few times. This rearrangement joins TRBV9 to TRBJ1-5; D gene ambiguous. There are 14 residues in the CDR3. Trimming cost V 4 bases and J 4 bases, with 12 bases left between them. Germline CDR1 reads SGDLS; CDR2 reads YYNGEE. The CDR3 protein is CASSPGHRNQPQHF. The DNA of the CDR3 is TGTGCCAGCAGCCCCGGGCACCGGAATCAGCCCCAGCATTTT.

This chain connects TRBV29-1 to TRBJ2-2; D call uncertain. The CDR3 has 14 amino acids. V shed 0 bases and J shed 6 bases, with 11 bases lying between them. CDR1 and CDR2 (germline): SQVTM, ANQGSEA. DNA of the CDR3: TGCAGCGTTGAAGATCAGCCAGGCTCCGGGGAGCTGTTTTTT. Its translation is CSVEDQPGSGELFF.

V is TRBV28 and J is TRBJ1-2; the match to TRBD1 covers 8 bases. The CDR3 runs 16 residues. V lost 4 bases and J lost 2; bases outside the gene matches: 9. Germline V gene data show CDR1 as MDHEN and CDR2 as SYDVKM. The CDR3 DNA reads TGTGCCAGCAGTTCCATATGGGACAGGTGGAACTATGGCTACACCTTC. Protein product: CASSSIWDRWNYGYTF.

The chain combines TRBV2 with TRBJ1-1; no definite D call. Germline V CDR1 and CDR2: SNHLY, FYNNEI. CDR3 length: 13 residues. Trimming removed 8 bases from V and 1 base from J, with 11 bases in between. CDR3 in DNA: TGTGCCAGCTTGAACCCGGGGAACACTGAAGCTTTCTTT. Protein sequence: CASLNPGNTEAFF.

This rearrangement joins TRBV7-9 to TRBJ2-5; weak D call: TRBD2 (5 bases). V lost 2 bases to trimming and J lost 5 bases, with 9 bases between them. The germline CDR1 and CDR2 sequences are SEHNR and FQNEAQ (reference sequence). The CDR3 spans 13 residues. The DNA for the CDR3 is TGTGCCAGCAGCTTAAGGGAGTCCGAGACCCAGTACTTC. It codes for CASSLRESETQYF. The whole variable domain, remainder taken from reference TRBV7-9 and TRBJ2-5, is DTGVSQNPRHKITKRGQNVTFRCDPISEHNRLYWYRQTLGQGPEFLTYFQNEAQLEKSRLLSDRFSAERPKGSFSTLEIQRTEQGDSAMYLCASSLRESETQYFGPGTRLLVL.